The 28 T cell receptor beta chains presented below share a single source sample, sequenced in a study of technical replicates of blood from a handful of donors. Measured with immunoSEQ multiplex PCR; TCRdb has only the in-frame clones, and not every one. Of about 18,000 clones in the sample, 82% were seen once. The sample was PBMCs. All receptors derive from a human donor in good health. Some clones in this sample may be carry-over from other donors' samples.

This chain's CDR3 is CASSEMSIYEQYF. Written as DNA, the CDR3 is TGTGCCAGCAGTGAAATGTCTATCTACGAGCAGTACTTC. V and J are TRBV2 and TRBJ2-7; D ambiguous. Between the trimmed V and J ends, which lost 2 bases and 3 bases, there was a span of 8 bases. CDR1 and CDR2 from the germline V gene are SNHLY and FYNNEI. This CDR3 is built from 13 residues. The variable domain in full, with the rest retrieved from reference TRBV2 and TRBJ2-7, is EPEVTQTPSHQVTQMGQEVILRCVPISNHLYFYWYRQILGQKVEFLVSFYNNEISEKSEIFDDQFSVERPDGSNFTLKIRSTKLEDSAMYFCASSEMSIYEQYFGPGTRLTVT.

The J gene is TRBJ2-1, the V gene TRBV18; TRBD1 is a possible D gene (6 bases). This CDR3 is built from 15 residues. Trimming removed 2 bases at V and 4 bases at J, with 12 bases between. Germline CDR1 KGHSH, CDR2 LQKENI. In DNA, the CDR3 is TGTGCCAGCTCACCAGGGACACGGTCGTACAATGAGCAGTTCTTC. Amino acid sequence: CASSPGTRSYNEQFF. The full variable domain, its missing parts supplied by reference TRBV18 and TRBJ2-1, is NAGVMQNPRHLVRRRGQEARLRCSPMKGHSHVYWYRQLPEEGLKFMVYLQKENIIDESGMPKERFSAEFPKEGPSILRIQQVVRGDSAAYFCASSPGTRSYNEQFFGPGTRLTVL.

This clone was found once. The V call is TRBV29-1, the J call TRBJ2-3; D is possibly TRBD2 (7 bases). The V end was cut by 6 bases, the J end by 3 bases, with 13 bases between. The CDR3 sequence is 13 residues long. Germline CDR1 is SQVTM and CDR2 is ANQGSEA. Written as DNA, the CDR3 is TGCAGCGTGGTGGGGGGGGCAACAGATACGCAGTATTTT. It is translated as CSVVGGATDTQYF.

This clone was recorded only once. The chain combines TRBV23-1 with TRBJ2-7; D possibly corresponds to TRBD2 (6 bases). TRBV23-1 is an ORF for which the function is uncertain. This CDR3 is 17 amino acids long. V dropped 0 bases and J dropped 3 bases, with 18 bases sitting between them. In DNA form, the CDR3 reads TGCGCCAGCAGTCAATCGTACCGGGACCGGGGGATCTACGAGCAGTACTTC. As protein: CASSQSYRDRGIYEQYF.

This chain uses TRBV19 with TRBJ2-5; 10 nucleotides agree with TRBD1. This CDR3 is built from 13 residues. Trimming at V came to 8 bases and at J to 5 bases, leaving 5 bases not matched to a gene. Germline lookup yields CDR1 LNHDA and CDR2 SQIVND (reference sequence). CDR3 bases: TGTGCCAGTGCCGACAGGGGGCGCGAGACCCAGTACTTC. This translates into CASADRGRETQYF.

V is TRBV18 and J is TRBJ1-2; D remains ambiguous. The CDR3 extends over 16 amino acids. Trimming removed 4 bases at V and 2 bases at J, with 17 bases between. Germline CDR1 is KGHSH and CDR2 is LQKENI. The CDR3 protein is CASSQTGQPLNYGYTF. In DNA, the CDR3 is TGTGCCAGCTCACAAACGGGTCAACCTTTAAACTATGGCTACACCTTC. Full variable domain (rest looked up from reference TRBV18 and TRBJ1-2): NAGVMQNPRHLVRRRGQEARLRCSPMKGHSHVYWYRQLPEEGLKFMVYLQKENIIDESGMPKERFSAEFPKEGPSILRIQQVVRGDSAAYFCASSQTGQPLNYGYTFGSGTRLTVV.

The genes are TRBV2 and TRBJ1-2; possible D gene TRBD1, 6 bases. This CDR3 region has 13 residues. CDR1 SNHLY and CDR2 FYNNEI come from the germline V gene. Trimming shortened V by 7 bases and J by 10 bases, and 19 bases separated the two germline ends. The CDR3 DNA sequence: TGTGCCAGCACCACGGGACAAAACTTTCACTACACCTTC. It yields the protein CASTTGQNFHYTF.

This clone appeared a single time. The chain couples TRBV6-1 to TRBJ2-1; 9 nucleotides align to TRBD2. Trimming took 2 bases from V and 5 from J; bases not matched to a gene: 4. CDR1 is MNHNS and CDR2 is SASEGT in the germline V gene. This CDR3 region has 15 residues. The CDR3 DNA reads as TGTGCCAGCAGTGAAACCGCTAGCGGGAACAATGAGCAGTTCTTC. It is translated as CASSETASGNNEQFF.

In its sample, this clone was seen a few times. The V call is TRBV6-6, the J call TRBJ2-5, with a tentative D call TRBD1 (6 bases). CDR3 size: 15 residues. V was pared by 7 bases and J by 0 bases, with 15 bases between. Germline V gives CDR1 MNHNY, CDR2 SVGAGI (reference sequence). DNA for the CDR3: TGTGCCAGCACCCTATCAGGGGTGAACCAAGAGACCCAGTACTTC. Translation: CASTLSGVNQETQYF.

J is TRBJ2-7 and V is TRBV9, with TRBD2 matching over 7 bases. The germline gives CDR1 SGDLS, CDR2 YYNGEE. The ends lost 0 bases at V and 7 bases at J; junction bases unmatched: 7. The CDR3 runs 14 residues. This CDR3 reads CASSVAPLAWEQYF. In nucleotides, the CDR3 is TGTGCCAGCAGCGTAGCTCCACTAGCGTGGGAGCAGTACTTC. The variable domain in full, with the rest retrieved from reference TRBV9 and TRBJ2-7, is DSGVTQTPKHLITATGQRVTLRCSPRSGDLSVYWYQQSLDQGLQFLIQYYNGEERAKGNILERFSAQQFPDLHSELNLSSLELGDSALYFCASSVAPLAWEQYFGPGTRLTVT.

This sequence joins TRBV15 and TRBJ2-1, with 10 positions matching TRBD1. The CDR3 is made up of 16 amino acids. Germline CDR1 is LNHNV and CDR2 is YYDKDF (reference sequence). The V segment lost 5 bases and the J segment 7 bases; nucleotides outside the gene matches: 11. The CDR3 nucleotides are TGTGCCACCAGCGGGGCTCTCGGGACAGGGGCGAATGAGCAGTTCTTC. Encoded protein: CATSGALGTGANEQFF.

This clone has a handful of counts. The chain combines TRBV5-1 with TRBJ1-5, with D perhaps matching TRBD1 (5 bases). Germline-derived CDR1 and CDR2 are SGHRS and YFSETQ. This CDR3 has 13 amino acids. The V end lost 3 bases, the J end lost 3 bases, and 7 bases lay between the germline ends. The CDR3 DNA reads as TGCGCCAGCAGCTGGGGGGACAATCAGCCCCAGCATTTT. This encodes CASSWGDNQPQHF.

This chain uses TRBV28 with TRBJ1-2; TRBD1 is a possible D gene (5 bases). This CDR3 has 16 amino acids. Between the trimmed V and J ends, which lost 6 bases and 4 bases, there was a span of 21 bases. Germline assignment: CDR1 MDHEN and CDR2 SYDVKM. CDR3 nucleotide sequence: TGTGCCAGCAGGCCGCCGGGGGGGGACCGCGTCTATGGCTACACCTTC. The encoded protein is CASRPPGGDRVYGYTF.

The CDR3 coding sequence is TGCGCCAGCAGCCAAGGCAGCCTTACTAGCGGATCCTACGAGCAGTACTTC. This encodes CASSQGSLTSGSYEQYF. V and J are TRBV4-3 and TRBJ2-7, with 8 bases lining up with TRBD2. Trimming took 1 base from V and 1 from J; bases not matched to a gene: 9. The CDR3 loop spans 17 amino acids. CDR1 and CDR2 (germline): LGHNA, YSLEER.

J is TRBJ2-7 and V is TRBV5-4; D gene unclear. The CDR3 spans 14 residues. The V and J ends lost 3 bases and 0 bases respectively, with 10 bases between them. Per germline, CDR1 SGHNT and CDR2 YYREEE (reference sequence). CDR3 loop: CASSSQQSSYEQYF. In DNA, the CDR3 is TGTGCCAGCAGCTCACAGCAAAGCTCCTACGAGCAGTACTTC.

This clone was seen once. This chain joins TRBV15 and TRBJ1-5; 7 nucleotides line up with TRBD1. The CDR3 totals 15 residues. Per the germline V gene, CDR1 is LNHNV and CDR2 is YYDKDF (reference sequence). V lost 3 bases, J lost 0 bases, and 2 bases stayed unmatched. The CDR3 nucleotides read TGTGCCACCAGCAGGGGACAGATTAGCAATCAGCCCCAGCATTTT. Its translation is CATSRGQISNQPQHF.

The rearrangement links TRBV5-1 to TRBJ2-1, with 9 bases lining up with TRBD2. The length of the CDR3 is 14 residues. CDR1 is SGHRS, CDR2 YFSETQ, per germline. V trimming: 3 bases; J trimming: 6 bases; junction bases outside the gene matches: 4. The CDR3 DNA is TGCGCCAGCAGCTGGGGACTAGCAGGCAATGAGCAGTTCTTC. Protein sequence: CASSWGLAGNEQFF. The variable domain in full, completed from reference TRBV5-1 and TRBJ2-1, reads KAGVTQTPRYLIKTRGQQVTLSCSPISGHRSVSWYQQTPGQGLQFLFEYFSETQRNKGNFPGRFSGRQFSNSRSEMNVSTLELGDSALYLCASSWGLAGNEQFFGPGTRLTVL.

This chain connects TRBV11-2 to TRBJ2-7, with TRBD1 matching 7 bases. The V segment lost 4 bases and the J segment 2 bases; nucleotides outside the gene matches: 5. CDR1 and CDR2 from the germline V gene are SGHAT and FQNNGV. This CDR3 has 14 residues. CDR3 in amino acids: CASSSNRGTYEQYF. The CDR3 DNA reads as TGTGCCAGCAGCTCCAACAGGGGTACCTACGAGCAGTACTTC.

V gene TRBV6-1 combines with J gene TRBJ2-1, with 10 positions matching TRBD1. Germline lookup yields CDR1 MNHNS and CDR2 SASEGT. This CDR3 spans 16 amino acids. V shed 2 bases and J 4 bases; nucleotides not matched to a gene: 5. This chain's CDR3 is CASSERGTGEYNEQFF. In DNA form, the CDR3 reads TGTGCCAGCAGTGAAAGGGGGACAGGGGAATACAATGAGCAGTTCTTC.

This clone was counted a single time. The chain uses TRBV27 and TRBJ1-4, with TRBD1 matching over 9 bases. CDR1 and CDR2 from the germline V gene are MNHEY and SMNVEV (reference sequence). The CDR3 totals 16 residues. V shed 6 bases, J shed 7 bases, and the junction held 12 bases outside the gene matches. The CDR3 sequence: CASSPPPGQGREKLFF. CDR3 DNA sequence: TGTGCCAGCAGCCCTCCTCCGGGACAGGGACGTGAAAAACTGTTTTTT.

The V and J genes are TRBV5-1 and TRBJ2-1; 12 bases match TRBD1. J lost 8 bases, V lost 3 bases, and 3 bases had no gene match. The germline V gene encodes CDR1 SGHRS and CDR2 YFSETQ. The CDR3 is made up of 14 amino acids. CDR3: CASSSGDRGHEQFF. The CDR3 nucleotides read TGCGCCAGCAGCTCGGGGGACAGGGGGCATGAGCAGTTCTTC.

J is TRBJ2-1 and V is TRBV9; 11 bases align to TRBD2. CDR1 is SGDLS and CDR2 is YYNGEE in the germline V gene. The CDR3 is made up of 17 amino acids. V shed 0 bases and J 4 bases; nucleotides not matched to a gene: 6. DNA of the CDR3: TGTGCCAGCAGCGTAGTCGAACTAGCGGGAGCATACAATGAGCAGTTCTTC. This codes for CASSVVELAGAYNEQFF.

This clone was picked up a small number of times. The CDR3 spells CASSLASLVPGAFF. In nucleotides, the CDR3 is TGTGCCAGCAGTTTAGCGTCTTTGGTCCCGGGGGCTTTCTTT. This rearrangement joins TRBV28 to TRBJ1-1; D gene ambiguous. The CDR3 consists of 14 residues. V dropped 2 bases and J dropped 11 bases, with 18 bases sitting between them. Germline loops: CDR1 MDHEN, CDR2 SYDVKM.

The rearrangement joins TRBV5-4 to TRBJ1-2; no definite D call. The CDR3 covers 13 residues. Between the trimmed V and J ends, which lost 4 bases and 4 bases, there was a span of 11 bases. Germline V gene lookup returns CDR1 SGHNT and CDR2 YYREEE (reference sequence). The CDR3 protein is CASSLHSSYGYTF. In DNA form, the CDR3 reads TGTGCCAGCAGCCTCCACAGCTCCTATGGCTACACCTTC.

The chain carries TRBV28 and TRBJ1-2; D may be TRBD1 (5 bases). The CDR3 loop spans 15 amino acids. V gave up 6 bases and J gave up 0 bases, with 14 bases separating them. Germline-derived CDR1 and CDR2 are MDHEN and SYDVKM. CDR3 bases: TGTGCCAGCAGGACAGCCCCAGGGACTAACTATGGCTACACCTTC. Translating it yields CASRTAPGTNYGYTF.

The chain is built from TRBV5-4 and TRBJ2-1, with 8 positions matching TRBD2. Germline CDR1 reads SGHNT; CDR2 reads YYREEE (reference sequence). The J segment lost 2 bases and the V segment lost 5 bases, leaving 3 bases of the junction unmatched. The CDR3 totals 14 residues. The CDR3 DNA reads TGTGCCAGCAGGAGTAGCGGGGCCTACAATGAGCAGTTCTTC. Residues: CASRSSGAYNEQFF. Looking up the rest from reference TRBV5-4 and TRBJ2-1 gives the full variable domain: ETGVTQSPTHLIKTRGQQVTLRCSSQSGHNTVSWYQQALGQGPQFIFQYYREEENGRGNFPPRFSGLQFPNYSSELNVNALELDDSALYLCASRSSGAYNEQFFGPGTRLTVL.

CDR3 DNA: TGTGCCACCAGCAGGCCCTACAGGAACTATGGCTACACCTTC. The encoded protein is CATSRPYRNYGYTF. The chain joins TRBV15 to TRBJ1-2; D may be TRBD1 (5 bases). V gave up 3 bases and J gave up 2 bases, with 10 bases separating them. This CDR3 spans 14 amino acids. Germline V gene sequence: CDR1 LNHNV, CDR2 YYDKDF (reference sequence).

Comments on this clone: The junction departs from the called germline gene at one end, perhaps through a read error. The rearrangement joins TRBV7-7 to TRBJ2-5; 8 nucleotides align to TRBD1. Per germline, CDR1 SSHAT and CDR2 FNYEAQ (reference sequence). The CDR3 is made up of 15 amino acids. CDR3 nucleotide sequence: TGTGCTAGCAGCTTAGACAGGGGAGATGCAGAGACCCAGTACTTC. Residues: CASSLDRGDAETQYF.